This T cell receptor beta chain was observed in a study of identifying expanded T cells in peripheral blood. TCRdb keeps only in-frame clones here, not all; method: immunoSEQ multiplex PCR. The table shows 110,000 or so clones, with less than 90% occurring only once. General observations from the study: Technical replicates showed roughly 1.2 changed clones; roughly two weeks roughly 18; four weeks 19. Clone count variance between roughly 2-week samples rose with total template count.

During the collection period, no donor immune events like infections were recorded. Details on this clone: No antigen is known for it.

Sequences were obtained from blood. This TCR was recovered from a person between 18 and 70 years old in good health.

CDR3 sequence (DNA): TGCGCCAGCAGCTTGGCAGGGGCCCTATACGAGCAGTACTTC. It codes for CASSLAGALYEQYF. This chain links TRBV5-1 with TRBJ2-7; possibly TRBD1 for D (6 bases). V dropped 0 bases and J dropped 4 bases, with 11 bases sitting between them. From germline, CDR1 is SGHRS and CDR2 YFSETQ. The CDR3 spans 14 residues.